This entry concerns a single TCR beta chain. The sample comes from a study of technical replicates of blood from a handful of donors. Trimming removed 2 bases at V and 0 bases at J, with 18 bases between. Germline CDR1 SGHRS, CDR2 YFSETQ. CDR3 size: 19 residues. TCRdb keeps only in-frame clones here, not all; method: immunoSEQ multiplex PCR. The table has about 12,000 clones, roughly 93% seen once; the top ten hold 9.1%. The TCR comes from a human donor in good health. The chain employs TRBV5-1 and TRBJ2-6, with D perhaps TRBD2 (7 bases). The material sequenced was PBMCs. CDR3 sequence: CASSFSGRGGGSGANVLTF. The CDR3 coding sequence is TGCGCCAGCAGCTTTTCGGGGCGGGGAGGGGGCTCTGGGGCCAACGTCCTGACTTTC.